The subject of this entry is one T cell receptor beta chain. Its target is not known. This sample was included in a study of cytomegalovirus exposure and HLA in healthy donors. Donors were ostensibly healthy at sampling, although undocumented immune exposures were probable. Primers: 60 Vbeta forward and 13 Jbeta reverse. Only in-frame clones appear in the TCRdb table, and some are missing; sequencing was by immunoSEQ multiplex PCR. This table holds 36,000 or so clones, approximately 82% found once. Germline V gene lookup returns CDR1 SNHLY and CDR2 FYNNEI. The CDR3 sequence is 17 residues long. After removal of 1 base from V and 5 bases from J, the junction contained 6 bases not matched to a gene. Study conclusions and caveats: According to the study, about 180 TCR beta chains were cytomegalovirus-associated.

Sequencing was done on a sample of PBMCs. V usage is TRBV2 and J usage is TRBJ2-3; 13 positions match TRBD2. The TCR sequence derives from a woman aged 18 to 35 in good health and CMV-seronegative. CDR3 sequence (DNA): TGTGCCAGCAGTGAAGGACTAGCGGGGGGCCTGGGAGATACGCAGTATTTT. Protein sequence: CASSEGLAGGLGDTQYF.